A selection of T cell receptor beta chains follows, all from one sample in a study of T cells in Graves' hyperthyroidism and ophthalmopathy. TCRdb reprocessed the multiplex PCR reads with MiXCR, giving one entry per CDR3 protein. The sample carries over 700,000 distinct CDR3 sequences, 35% to 40% recorded once. The source material was blood. Receptors originate from a man between 18 and 29 years old with Graves' hyperthyroidism. The CDR3 runs from the conserved cysteine through the conserved F or W. D genes are given only for firm matches. A row's size may be missing; if present it is once, few, many or a size class.

V gene	D gene	clone size	J gene	CDR3 protein	CDR3 DNA
TRBV9	NA	few	TRBJ2-2	CASSASSVAGELFF	TGTGCCAGCAGTGCCAGCAGCGTAGCCGGGGAGCTGTTTTTT
TRBV6-1	NA	many	TRBJ1-2	CASSDSASVYGYTF	TGTGCCAGCAGTGACAGCGCTTCAGTCTATGGCTACACCTTC
TRBV20-1	NA	NA	TRBJ1-5	CSATGWQPQHF	TGCAGTGCTACAGGCTGGCAGCCCCAGCATTTT
TRBV12-3/TRBV12-4	NA	NA	TRBJ1-1	CASSQEDFAAFF	TGTGCCAGCAGCCAAGAGGATTTTGCAGCTTTCTTT
TRBV29-1	NA	many	TRBJ2-7	CSVDIEGMGEQYF	TGCAGCGTTGACATCGAGGGGATGGGCGAGCAGTACTTC
TRBV6-5	NA	NA	TRBJ1-1	CAISYSLLIPNTEAFF	TGTGCCATCAGTTACTCGCTGTTAATTCCGAACACTGAAGCTTTCTTT
TRBV15	TRBD2	NA	TRBJ2-7	CATSRDPLREGFYEQYF	TGTGCCACCAGCAGAGATCCCCTGCGGGAGGGTTTTTACGAGCAGTACTTC
TRBV7-2	TRBD1	NA	TRBJ1-5	CASSPVAQGGNSNQPQHF	TGTGCCAGCAGCCCAGTTGCACAGGGGGGAAACAGCAATCAGCCCCAGCATTTT
TRBV5-1	TRBD1	few	TRBJ1-2	CASLRGPGQETYGYTF	TGCGCCAGTTTACGCGGACCGGGACAGGAAACCTATGGCTACACCTTC
TRBV29-1	NA	NA	TRBJ2-7	CSLWDGNGNYEQYF	TGCAGCCTCTGGGACGGAAATGGTAACTACGAGCAGTACTTC
TRBV7-9	NA	NA	TRBJ2-2	CASSLAQTAGRLNTGELFF	TGTGCCAGCAGCTTAGCTCAGACAGCCGGTCGGCTAAACACCGGGGAGCTGTTTTTT
TRBV7-8	TRBD1	NA	TRBJ2-7	CASSPTYRGSYEQYF	TGTGCCAGCAGCCCCACGTACAGGGGATCCTACGAGCAGTACTTC
TRBV19	TRBD1	few	TRBJ2-2	CASSIEGATGELFF	TGTGCCAGTAGTATTGAGGGGGCAACCGGGGAGCTGTTTTTT
TRBV24-1	TRBD1	NA	TRBJ1-2	CATSDRIANYGYTF	TGTGCCACCTCGGACAGGATAGCTAACTATGGCTACACCTTC
TRBV19	NA	NA	TRBJ1-4	CASSIVGAGEEKLFF	TGTGCCAGTAGTATAGTGGGAGCAGGGGAGGAAAAACTGTTTTTT
TRBV19	NA	NA	TRBJ1-5	CASDTGRWQPQHF	TGTGCCAGTGACACAGGGAGGTGGCAGCCCCAGCATTTT
TRBV7-9	NA	few	TRBJ2-2	CASRTIQPNTGELFF	TGTGCCAGCAGGACCATACAGCCGAACACCGGGGAGCTGTTTTTT
TRBV12-3/TRBV12-4	NA	NA	TRBJ1-5	CASSYRPGLNRPQHF	TGTGCCAGCAGTTACCGTCCGGGGCTCAATCGGCCCCAGCATTTT
TRBV11-2	NA	NA	TRBJ1-1	CASSSRGRESTEAFF	TGTGCCAGCAGCTCCCGCGGCAGGGAGAGCACTGAAGCTTTCTTT
TRBV3-1	NA	NA	TRBJ1-2	CASSQEEGNGYTF	TGTGCCAGCAGCCAAGAGGAGGGTAATGGCTACACCTTC
TRBV20-1	TRBD2	many	TRBJ2-7	CSARVAGRDEQYF	TGCAGTGCTAGAGTAGCGGGACGGGACGAGCAGTACTTC
TRBV4-1	TRBD2	few	TRBJ2-7	CASSQGGGQGYEQYF	TGCGCCAGCAGCCAGGGCGGGGGGCAAGGTTACGAGCAGTACTTC
TRBV5-1	NA	NA	TRBJ1-4	CASSLDVGRGEKLFF	TGCGCCAGCAGCTTGGATGTAGGGCGGGGCGAAAAACTGTTTTTT
TRBV2	TRBD1	few	TRBJ2-7	CASSDDRAYEQYF	TGTGCCAGCAGTGACGACAGGGCCTACGAGCAGTACTTC
TRBV5-1	NA	NA	TRBJ1-4	CASSAGHDGEKLFF	TGCGCCAGCAGCGCCGGACACGACGGGGAAAAACTGTTTTTT
TRBV29-1	NA	NA	TRBJ2-3	CSVVGRGRDTQYF	TGCAGCGTTGTCGGCAGGGGGAGGGATACGCAGTATTTT
TRBV2	TRBD1	many	TRBJ1-1	CASRGQDTEAFF	TGTGCCAGCAGGGGACAGGACACTGAAGCTTTCTTT
TRBV9	NA	NA	TRBJ2-7	CASSVAQGTGIDEQYF	NA
TRBV4-1	TRBD1	few	TRBJ2-7	CASSQVLIGTGHEQYF	TGCGCCAGCAGCCAAGTCCTCATCGGGACAGGGCACGAGCAGTACTTC
TRBV28	TRBD1	NA	TRBJ1-5	CASRATGGQNQPQHF	TGTGCCAGCAGAGCTACAGGGGGTCAAAATCAGCCCCAGCATTTT
TRBV9	NA	NA	TRBJ1-3	CASSVGGNSGNTIYF	TGTGCCAGCAGCGTGGGAGGAAACTCTGGAAACACCATATATTTT
TRBV4-1	NA	many	TRBJ2-5	CASSPARGLQETQYF	TGCGCCAGCAGCCCCGCGCGGGGGCTTCAAGAGACCCAGTACTTC
TRBV12-3/TRBV12-4	TRBD2	NA	TRBJ2-7	CATSGASSYEQYF	TGTGCTACTAGCGGGGCAAGCTCCTACGAGCAGTACTTC
TRBV7-2	TRBD1	many	TRBJ2-5	CASSLTGGTETQYF	TGTGCCAGCAGCTTGACAGGGGGCACAGAGACCCAGTACTTC
TRBV7-9	NA	NA	TRBJ2-7	CASSPLVERRKYEQYF	TGTGCCAGCTCCCCCCTCGTAGAACGGAGGAAATACGAGCAGTACTTC
TRBV2	TRBD2	NA	TRBJ2-5	CASSWGLAVPSTQYF	TGTGCCAGCAGCTGGGGACTAGCGGTACCTTCGACCCAGTACTTC
TRBV7-3	NA	NA	TRBJ1-1	CAADSLNTEAFF	TGTGCCGCAGACAGTCTGAACACTGAAGCTTTCTTT
TRBV10-1	NA	NA	TRBJ1-1	CASSEFRQGFVTEAFF	TGCGCCAGCAGTGAGTTCCGACAAGGCTTTGTTACTGAAGCTTTCTTT
TRBV29-1	NA	NA	TRBJ1-1	CSLDPGEGTEAFF	TGCAGCTTAGATCCGGGGGAAGGGACTGAAGCTTTCTTT
TRBV2	NA	NA	TRBJ1-4	CASSERAGPNEKLFF	TGTGCCAGCAGTGAACGGGCAGGACCTAATGAAAAACTGTTTTTT
TRBV19	NA	NA	TRBJ1-1	CASSIGPRHLNTKAFF	TGTGCCAGTAGTATAGGGCCACGCCATCTAAACACTAAAGCTTTCTTT
TRBV12-3/TRBV12-4	TRBD2	NA	TRBJ2-2	CASIGGRREDTGELFF	TGTGCCAGCATCGGGGGTCGGCGGGAGGACACCGGGGAGCTGTTTTTT
TRBV6-1	NA	few	TRBJ1-5	CASSSGVGNQPQHF	TGTGCCAGCAGTTCGGGGGTAGGCAATCAGCCCCAGCATTTT
TRBV5-1	TRBD1	NA	TRBJ1-2	CASSLRPTGVLAGYTF	TGCGCCAGCAGCTTACGCCCAACAGGGGTTCTTGCCGGCTACACCTTC
TRBV20-1	TRBD1	many	TRBJ1-2	CSTDRGANYGYTF	TGCAGTACTGACAGGGGAGCTAACTATGGCTACACCTTC
TRBV7-9	TRBD2	NA	TRBJ2-5	CASSFGTSGGQETQYF	TGTGCCAGCAGCTTCGGGACTAGCGGGGGCCAAGAGACCCAGTACTTC
TRBV19	TRBD1	many	TRBJ1-6	CATGQGTGTSPLHF	TGTGCCACGGGCCAAGGGACAGGGACTTCACCCCTCCACTTT
TRBV20-1	TRBD2	few	TRBJ2-5	CSAHAPGLAGETQYF	TGCAGTGCTCACGCACCGGGACTAGCGGGAGAGACCCAGTACTTC
TRBV6-9	TRBD1	few	TRBJ2-7	CASSRDRCHEQYF	TGTGCCAGCAGTCGGGACAGATGCCACGAGCAGTACTTC
TRBV7-9	NA	few	TRBJ2-5	CASSLPPLRATEETQYF	TGTGCCAGCAGCTTACCCCCCCTGCGGGCAACCGAAGAGACCCAGTACTTC
TRBV7-2	TRBD1	many	TRBJ1-1	CASSATGGDTEAFF	TGTGCCAGCAGCGCGACAGGGGGGGACACTGAAGCTTTCTTT
TRBV12-3/TRBV12-4	NA	few	TRBJ1-2	CASSFFGINYGYTF	TGTGCCAGCAGTTTTTTTGGCATTAACTATGGCTACACCTTC